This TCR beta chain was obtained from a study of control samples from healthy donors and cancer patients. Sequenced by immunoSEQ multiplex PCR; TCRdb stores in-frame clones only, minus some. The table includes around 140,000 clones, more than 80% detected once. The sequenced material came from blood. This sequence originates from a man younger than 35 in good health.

DNA of the CDR3: TGTGCCAGCAGCGTAGAAGGGACAGGGAACGACGAGCAGTACTTC. Protein sequence: CASSVEGTGNDEQYF. The chain links TRBV9 to TRBJ2-7; 9 bases are shared with TRBD1. Germline trimming cut 0 bases from V and 5 bases from J; bases unmatched to any gene: 6. Germline CDR1 is SGDLS and CDR2 is YYNGEE. CDR3 size: 15 residues. Full variable domain (rest looked up from reference TRBV9 and TRBJ2-7): DSGVTQTPKHLITATGQRVTLRCSPRSGDLSVYWYQQSLDQGLQFLIQYYNGEERAKGNILERFSAQQFPDLHSELNLSSLELGDSALYFCASSVEGTGNDEQYFGPGTRLTVT.